Below, 28 T cell receptor beta chains from the same sample are listed, as sequenced in a study of shared clonotypes between healthy human individuals. Clones were read by immunoSEQ multiplex PCR, and TCRdb kept only the in-frame ones, dropping some. Seen here are 2 million or so clones, approximately 94% observed once, and the top ten hold about 1.1%. Terminally differentiated effector memory CD45RA+ cells were excluded from the naive CD8 cells, which were CD45RO-negative and positively selected for CCR7. The source material was naive CD8+ T cells sorted from blood. The receptors come from a man between 18 and 35 years old in good health.

This sequence joins TRBV30 and TRBJ2-3; TRBD1 matches at 8 bases. The CDR3 length is 15 residues. CDR1 and CDR2 (germline): GTSNPN, SVGIG (reference sequence). V shed 3 bases, J shed 6 bases, and the junction held 11 bases outside the gene matches. CDR3: CAWRTGTGLVDTQYF. DNA for the CDR3: TGTGCCTGGAGAACCGGGACAGGTCTCGTTGATACGCAGTATTTT. Variable domain in full (rest from reference TRBV30 and TRBJ2-3): SQTIHQWPATLVQPVGSPLSLECTVEGTSNPNLYWYRQAAGRGLQLLFYSVGIGQISSEVPQNLSASRPQDRQFILSSKKLLLSDSGFYLCAWRTGTGLVDTQYFGPGTRLTVL.

The rearrangement uses TRBV11-1 and TRBJ2-3; 12 nucleotides match TRBD1. V dropped 0 bases and J dropped 6; count of bases not matched to a gene: 7. CDR1 is SGHAT and CDR2 is FQDESV in the germline V gene (reference sequence). This CDR3 is 17 amino acids long. CDR3 loop: CASSLARGQGAWDTQYF. CDR3 nucleotide sequence: TGTGCCAGCAGCTTAGCCAGGGGACAGGGGGCGTGGGATACGCAGTATTTT.

The CDR3 DNA reads TGTGCCAGCAGCCCGTGGACAGTCCAAGAGACCCAGTACTTC. This encodes CASSPWTVQETQYF. The chain is built from TRBV7-9 and TRBJ2-5, with D perhaps TRBD1 (6 bases). The CDR3 is 14 amino acids. Trimming removed 5 bases from V and 1 base from J, with 11 bases in between. Germline V gives CDR1 SEHNR, CDR2 FQNEAQ (reference sequence).

The rearrangement uses TRBV4-1 and TRBJ1-2, with 7 bases that match TRBD1. V shed 0 bases, J shed 4 bases, and the junction held 5 bases outside the gene matches. Germline assignment: CDR1 MGHRA and CDR2 YSYEKL. This CDR3 comprises 15 residues. The CDR3 nucleotides read TGCGCCAGCAGCCAAGATAGTCGGGACAGCTATGGCTACACCTTC. Protein: CASSQDSRDSYGYTF.

The V gene is TRBV6-1, the J gene TRBJ2-7; 9 positions agree with TRBD2. This CDR3 has 15 residues. Germline V gives CDR1 MNHNS, CDR2 SASEGT. Trimming at V came to 1 base and at J to 1 base, leaving 2 bases not matched to a gene. The CDR3 region has the DNA TGTGCCAGCAGTGAAGGGACTAGCGATTCCTACGAGCAGTACTTC. This encodes CASSEGTSDSYEQYF.

The chain uses TRBV5-6 and TRBJ2-6; no definite D call. The CDR3 extends over 18 amino acids. In germline, CDR1 is SGHDT, CDR2 YYEEEE. V lost 4 bases and J lost 4, with 21 bases in between. The CDR3 coding sequence is TGTGCCAGCAGCGGCGGTGACTTCTCTGCTCTGGGGGCCAACGTCCTGACTTTC. Translation: CASSGGDFSALGANVLTF.

Remarks on this clone: The same CDR3 arises from other DNA sequences in this sample as well. The chain employs TRBV27 and TRBJ2-3; D is unresolved. V lost 5 bases, J lost 0 bases, and 12 bases lay in between. The CDR3 runs 15 residues. Germline CDR1 reads MNHEY; CDR2 reads SMNVEV (reference sequence). The CDR3 spells CASSLEAASTDTQYF. The DNA for the CDR3 is TGTGCCAGCAGTCTAGAGGCCGCTAGCACAGATACGCAGTATTTT.

The chain is built from TRBV5-1 and TRBJ2-2, with TRBD2 matching 12 bases. This CDR3 has 17 residues. The V gene's germline CDR1 is SGHRS and CDR2 YFSETQ. V was clipped by 2 bases and J by 2 bases; unmatched bases: 4. CDR3 DNA: TGCGCCAGCAGCTTAATGACTAGCGGGGGAAACACCGGGGAGCTGTTTTTT. This encodes CASSLMTSGGNTGELFF.

The CDR3 DNA sequence: TGTGCCAGCAGCGTGGACAGGGGGCTTGAATACGGTCGGCCCCAGCATTTT. Translation: CASSVDRGLEYGRPQHF. The genes are TRBV2 and TRBJ1-5, with 11 bases identical to TRBD1. Trimming cost V 6 bases and J 9 bases; bases outside gene matches: 16. Germline loops: CDR1 SNHLY, CDR2 FYNNEI. This CDR3 spans 17 amino acids.

The chain combines TRBV19 with TRBJ2-5, with a possible D match to TRBD2 (6 bases). The CDR3 has 15 amino acids. V was pared by 7 bases and J by 5 bases, with 20 bases between. From germline, CDR1 is LNHDA and CDR2 SQIVND (reference sequence). The CDR3, as DNA: TGTGCCAGTACCGCTGGCTGGGAGGCCGAGGAGACCCAGTACTTC. This encodes CASTAGWEAEETQYF.

This chain connects TRBV6-5 to TRBJ1-2; D ambiguous. Germline assignment: CDR1 MNHEY and CDR2 SVGAGI. Trimming left V 7 bases short and J 2 bases short, with 14 bases between. The length of the CDR3 is 14 residues. CDR3 in DNA: TGTGCCAGCACCCCGGTTAGGAACAACTATGGCTACACCTTC. This sequence encodes CASTPVRNNYGYTF.

V and J are TRBV7-9 and TRBJ2-7; TRBD1 matches at 7 bases. Losses at the gene ends were 5 bases for V and 4 bases for J; bases not matched to a gene: 5. In germline, CDR1 is SEHNR, CDR2 FQNEAQ (reference sequence). The CDR3 sequence is 13 residues long. The CDR3 sequence is CASSPKQGYEQYF. CDR3 DNA sequence: TGTGCCAGCAGCCCAAAACAGGGGTACGAGCAGTACTTC.

CDR3 nucleotides: TGTGCCAGCAGTTACGGGGGTCTTCCCGATTCACCCCTCCACTTT. Protein product: CASSYGGLPDSPLHF. The chain links TRBV6-6 to TRBJ1-6; possible D gene TRBD1, 5 bases. Germline V gene data show CDR1 as MNHNY and CDR2 as SVGAGI (reference sequence). Trimming cost V 2 bases and J 8 bases, with 13 bases left between them. The CDR3 contains 15 residues.

DNA for the CDR3: TGTGCCAGCAGTTACAGGGAAGGATTGGATACGCAGTATTTT. Translation gives CASSYREGLDTQYF. This sequence joins TRBV6-5 and TRBJ2-3; D not certain. Germline CDR1 MNHEY, CDR2 SVGAGI. Deletions cut 2 bases from V and 6 bases from J, with 12 bases between. The CDR3 covers 14 residues.

This chain joins TRBV2 and TRBJ2-7; D is undetermined. Deletions cut 7 bases from V and 1 base from J, with 17 bases between. There are 15 residues in the CDR3. Germline CDR1 is SNHLY and CDR2 is FYNNEI. CDR3 loop: CASKDPTPNSYEQYF. CDR3 nucleotide sequence: TGTGCCAGCAAAGACCCCACCCCGAATTCCTACGAGCAGTACTTC.

The V call is TRBV6-1, the J call TRBJ2-7, with 8 bases that match TRBD2. Germline V gene sequence: CDR1 MNHNS, CDR2 SASEGT. With 5 bases clipped from V and 2 bases from J, the junction kept 5 bases outside the gene matches. CDR3 length: 14 residues. This chain's CDR3 is CASSITSGTYEQYF. The CDR3 coding sequence is TGTGCCAGCAGTATCACTAGCGGAACCTACGAGCAGTACTTC.

This clone has a single count. V gene TRBV2 combines with J gene TRBJ2-3, with D perhaps given as TRBD1 or TRBD2 (5 bases each). V dropped 3 bases and J dropped 6 bases, with 16 bases sitting between them. The germline V gene encodes CDR1 SNHLY and CDR2 FYNNEI. This CDR3 is built from 15 residues. The DNA of the CDR3 is TGTGCCAGCAGTGAGGGGACCAGTTCCCTCGATACGCAGTATTTT. The encoded protein is CASSEGTSSLDTQYF.

This chain links TRBV12-5 with TRBJ2-1; possibly TRBD1 or TRBD2 for D (5 bases each). Germline V CDR1 and CDR2: LGHNT, FRNRAP. The V gene lost 5 bases and the J gene lost 0 bases, with 14 bases spanning the gap. This CDR3 is built from 16 residues. The CDR3 DNA reads as TGTGCTAGTGGTAATACCCGGGACCACTCCTACAATGAGCAGTTCTTC. Residues: CASGNTRDHSYNEQFF.

The chain is built from TRBV6-1 and TRBJ1-5, with TRBD1 identical over 7 bases. The V gene's germline CDR1 is MNHNS and CDR2 SASEGT. The CDR3 has 16 residues. Losses at the gene ends were 4 bases for V and 3 bases for J; bases not matched to a gene: 9. The CDR3 nucleotides are TGTGCCAGCAGTGGCGTACGGGACAGATACAATCAGCCCCAGCATTTT. It translates to CASSGVRDRYNQPQHF.

This clone is a singleton in its sample. At the DNA level, this CDR3 is encoded by other sequences in the same sample as well. This chain connects TRBV27 to TRBJ2-7, with D possibly matching TRBD2 (5 bases). This CDR3 is built from 14 residues. CDR1 and CDR2 (germline): MNHEY, SMNVEV (reference sequence). V was cut by 2 bases and J by 3 bases, with 11 bases left in between. The CDR3 DNA follows: TGTGCCAGCAGTTTAGGTACGAGCGGCTACGAGCAGTACTTC. Translating gives CASSLGTSGYEQYF.

J is TRBJ2-7 and V is TRBV11-2; D gene uncertain. This CDR3 has 13 amino acids. The V gene lost 1 base and the J gene lost 6 bases, with 10 bases spanning the gap. Germline loops: CDR1 SGHAT, CDR2 FQNNGV. CDR3: CASSLGPYFEQYF. The CDR3 DNA follows: TGTGCCAGCAGCTTAGGACCGTACTTCGAGCAGTACTTC.

J is TRBJ1-1 and V is TRBV4-1; a weak D match, TRBD1 (5 bases). Germline CDR1 MGHRA, CDR2 YSYEKL. With 3 bases removed from V and 4 bases from J, the gap between germline ends came to 12 bases. This CDR3 spans 14 amino acids. The CDR3 sequence is CASSQGVGVTEAFF. The DNA of the CDR3 is TGCGCCAGCAGCCAGGGCGTGGGGGTCACTGAAGCTTTCTTT.

As regards this clone: Other DNA sequences from this sample encode an identical CDR3 as well. The genes are TRBV9 and TRBJ2-5; D is unclear. Trimming pared 0 bases from V and 2 bases from J, leaving 8 bases between. This CDR3 has 14 residues. Germline V lookup: CDR1 SGDLS, CDR2 YYNGEE. The CDR3 coding sequence is TGTGCCAGCAGCGTAGAAGGCCTTCAAGAGACCCAGTACTTC. This gives the protein CASSVEGLQETQYF.

On this clone: This specimen includes other DNA sequences encoding the same CDR3. The chain is built from TRBV11-2 and TRBJ2-5; D remains unclear. CDR1 SGHAT and CDR2 FQNNGV come from the germline V gene. Between the trimmed V and J ends, which lost 1 base and 3 bases, there was a span of 9 bases. The CDR3 spans 14 residues. The CDR3 region is CASSLVGGKETQYF. The CDR3 region has the DNA TGTGCCAGCAGCTTAGTCGGCGGTAAAGAGACCCAGTACTTC.

This chain connects TRBV6-6 to TRBJ2-2; D call uncertain. The CDR3 spans 15 residues. Deletions cut 2 bases from V and 5 bases from J, with 12 bases between. Germline loops: CDR1 MNHNY, CDR2 SVGAGI (reference sequence). The CDR3 protein is CASSYADLGTGELFF. CDR3 bases: TGTGCCAGCAGTTACGCCGACCTAGGAACCGGGGAGCTGTTTTTT.

V usage is TRBV30 and J usage is TRBJ1-1; TRBD1 might be the D (5 bases). This CDR3 is built from 14 residues. The V end was cut by 5 bases, the J end by 1 base, with 14 bases between. Germline lookup yields CDR1 GTSNPN and CDR2 SVGIG (reference sequence). DNA of the CDR3: TGTGCCTGGGCCGTGGGGGAGGGGAACACTGAAGCTTTCTTT. Translating gives CAWAVGEGNTEAFF.

CDR3 region: CASSYSMGGPRAFF. In nucleotides, the CDR3 is TGTGCCAGCAGTTACTCGATGGGGGGCCCTAGGGCTTTCTTT. This chain connects TRBV6-5 to TRBJ1-1; D is possibly TRBD1 (6 bases). The CDR3 spans 14 residues. Looked up from germline, CDR1 is MNHEY and CDR2 is SVGAGI. V was trimmed by 0 bases and J by 11 bases, leaving 16 bases between them.

The chain is built from TRBV28 and TRBJ2-1, with 9 positions matching TRBD2. The CDR3 consists of 16 residues. The V and J ends lost 6 bases and 3 bases, in that order; junction bases with no gene match: 9. Looked up from germline, CDR1 is MDHEN and CDR2 is SYDVKM. Here the CDR3 reads CASRPERGEHYNEQFF. The CDR3 region has the DNA TGTGCCAGCAGACCCGAGCGGGGGGAACACTACAATGAGCAGTTCTTC.